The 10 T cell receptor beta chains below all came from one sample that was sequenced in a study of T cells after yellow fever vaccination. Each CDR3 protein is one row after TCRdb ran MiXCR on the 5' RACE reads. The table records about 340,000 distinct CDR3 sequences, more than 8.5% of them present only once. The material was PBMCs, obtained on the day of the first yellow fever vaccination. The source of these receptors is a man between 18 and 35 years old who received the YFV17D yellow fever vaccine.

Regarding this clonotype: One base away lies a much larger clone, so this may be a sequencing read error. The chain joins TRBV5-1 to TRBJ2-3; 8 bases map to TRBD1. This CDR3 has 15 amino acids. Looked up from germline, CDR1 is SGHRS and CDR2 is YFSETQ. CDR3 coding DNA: TGCGCCAGCAGCCGGACAGGGATCGGCTCAGATAAGCAGTATTTT. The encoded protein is CASSRTGIGSDKQYF.

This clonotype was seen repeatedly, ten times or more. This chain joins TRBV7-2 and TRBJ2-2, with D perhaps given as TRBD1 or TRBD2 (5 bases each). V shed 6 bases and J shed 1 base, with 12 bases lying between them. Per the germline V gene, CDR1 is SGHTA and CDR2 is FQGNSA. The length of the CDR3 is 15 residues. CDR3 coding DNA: TGTGCCAGCAGTAAGGGACGGATGAACACCGGGGAGCTGTTTTTT. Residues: CASSKGRMNTGELFF.

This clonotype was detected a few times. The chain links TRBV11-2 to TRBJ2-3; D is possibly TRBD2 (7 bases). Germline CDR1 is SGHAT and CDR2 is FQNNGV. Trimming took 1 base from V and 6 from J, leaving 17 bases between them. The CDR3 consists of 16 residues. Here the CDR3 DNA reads TGTGCCAGCAGCTTAGTAGGGGGGGGGGTCAATGATACGCAGTATTTT. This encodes CASSLVGGGVNDTQYF.

For the CDR3, the DNA is TGCGCCAGCAGCCCGGGACAGCCTGGGGAGCAGTACTTC. Translating it yields CASSPGQPGEQYF. This chain joins TRBV5-1 and TRBJ2-7, with 7 bases lining up with TRBD1. CDR1 and CDR2 (germline): SGHRS, YFSETQ. This CDR3 comprises 13 residues. The junction had 8 bases not matched to a gene; V was cut back by 4 bases and J by 7 bases.

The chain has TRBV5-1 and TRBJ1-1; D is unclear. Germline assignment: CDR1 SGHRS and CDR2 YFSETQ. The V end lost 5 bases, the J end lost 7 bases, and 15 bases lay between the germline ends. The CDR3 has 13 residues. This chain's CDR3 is CASRSTPEGEAFF. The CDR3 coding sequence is TGCGCCAGCAGATCCACACCGGAGGGTGAAGCTTTCTTT.

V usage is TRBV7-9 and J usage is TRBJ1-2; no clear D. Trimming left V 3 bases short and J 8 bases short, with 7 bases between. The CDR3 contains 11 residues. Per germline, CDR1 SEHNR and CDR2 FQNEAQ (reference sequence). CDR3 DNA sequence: TGTGCCAGCAGCTTTAGGACCGGCTACACCTTC. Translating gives CASSFRTGYTF.

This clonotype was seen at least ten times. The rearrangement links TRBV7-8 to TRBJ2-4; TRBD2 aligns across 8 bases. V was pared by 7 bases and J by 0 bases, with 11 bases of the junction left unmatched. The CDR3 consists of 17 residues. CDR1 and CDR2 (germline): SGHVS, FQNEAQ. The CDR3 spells CASTDRVAGPAKNIQYF. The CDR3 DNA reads TGTGCCAGCACCGACCGGGTAGCGGGGCCAGCCAAAAACATTCAGTACTTC.

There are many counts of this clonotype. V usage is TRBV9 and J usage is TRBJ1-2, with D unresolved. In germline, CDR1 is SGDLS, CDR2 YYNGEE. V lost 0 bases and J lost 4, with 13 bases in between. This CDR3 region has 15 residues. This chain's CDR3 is CASSVVHIPIYGYTF. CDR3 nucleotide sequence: TGTGCCAGCAGCGTAGTACACATCCCCATCTATGGCTACACCTTC.

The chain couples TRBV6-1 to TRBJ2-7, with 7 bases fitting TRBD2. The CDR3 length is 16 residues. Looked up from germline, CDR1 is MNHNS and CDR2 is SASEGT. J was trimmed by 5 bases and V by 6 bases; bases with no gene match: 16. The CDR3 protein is CASSTGGIEFGHEQYV. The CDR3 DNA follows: TGTGCCAGCAGCACCGGGGGGATAGAGTTTGGGCACGAGCAGTACGTC.

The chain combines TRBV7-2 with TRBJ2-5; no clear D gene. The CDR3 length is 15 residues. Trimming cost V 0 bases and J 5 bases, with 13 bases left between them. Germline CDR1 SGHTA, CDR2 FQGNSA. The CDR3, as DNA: TGTGCCAGCAGCTTAGCGGCACTCCCCGGGGAGACCCAGTACTTC. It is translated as CASSLAALPGETQYF.